The rows below give T cell receptor beta chains drawn from one sample of a study of blood T cell repertoires in COVID-19. Data came from immunoSEQ multiplex PCR; TCRdb stores just in-frame clones and leaves some out. In the table there are about 170,000 clones, around 80% of which are singletons. The sequenced material came from PBMCs or T cells enriched from blood (not recorded which). These receptors were taken from a man between 45 and 60 years old who had recovered from COVID-19. The CDR3 runs from the conserved cysteine through the conserved F or W. The D gene is left open where the match is weak. Rows give clone size only sometimes, using once, few, many, or a class for an expanded clone.

V	D	size	J	CDR3	DNA
TRBV5-1	TRBD1	once	TRBJ1-5	CASSWTGADNQPQHF	TGCGCCAGCAGCTGGACAGGGGCCGACAATCAGCCCCAGCATTTT
TRBV5-5	.	.	TRBJ2-2	CASSPGHLDTGELFF	TGTGCCAGCAGCCCGGGACACCTTGACACCGGGGAGCTGTTTTTT
TRBV20-1	.	.	TRBJ1-2	CSASPLNYGYTF	TGCAGTGCTAGTCCCCTTAACTATGGCTACACCTTC
TRBV11-1	.	.	TRBJ1-1	CASRHDSYGKAFF	TGTGCCAGCAGGCATGACTCCTACGGGAAGGCTTTCTTT
TRBV7-8	.	.	TRBJ1-2	CASSPATDYGYTF	TGTGCCAGCAGCCCAGCGACTGATTATGGCTACACCTTC
TRBV10-3	TRBD2	.	TRBJ2-5	CAISEGTSGQETQYF	TGTGCCATCAGTGAAGGGACTAGCGGCCAAGAGACCCAGTACTTC
TRBV10-3	TRBD1	.	TRBJ2-2	CAIGDSGYTGELFF	TGTGCCATCGGGGACAGTGGGTACACCGGGGAGCTGTTTTTT
TRBV19	.	once	TRBJ1-6	CASSPSRQVQGSPLHF	TGTGCCAGTAGTCCGTCCCGACAGGTTCAAGGTTCACCCCTCCACTTT
TRBV7-2	.	.	TRBJ1-3	CASSQGQGNTIYF	TGTGCCAGCAGCCAGGGCCAGGGAAACACCATATATTTT
TRBV5-1	.	.	TRBJ1-6	CASSPEGSYNSPLHF	TGCGCCAGCAGCCCCGAGGGTTCCTATAATTCACCCCTCCACTTT
TRBV11-2	.	once	TRBJ2-2	CASSLSRSGSGLTGELFF	TGTGCCAGCAGCTTAAGCCGGTCAGGCAGTGGCTTGACCGGGGAGCTGTTTTTT
TRBV7-7	TRBD1	few	TRBJ1-4	CASSQGVNEKLFF	TGTGCTAGCTCCCAGGGGGTTAATGAAAAACTGTTTTTT
TRBV4-3	.	.	TRBJ2-3	CASSPAGALGSTDTQYF	TGCGCCAGCAGCCCCGCGGGGGCCCTGGGGAGCACAGATACGCAGTATTTT
TRBV7-9	TRBD1	.	TRBJ2-2	CASSSNLPGQGNTGELFF	TGTGCCAGCAGCTCGAACCTTCCGGGACAGGGGAACACCGGGGAGCTGTTTTTT
TRBV10-3	.	.	TRBJ1-2	CAISENRDNYGYTF	TGTGCCATCAGTGAGAACAGGGACAACTATGGCTACACCTTC
TRBV7-6	TRBD2	.	TRBJ2-3	CASTRSGGGTDTQYF	TGTGCCAGCACCCGCAGCGGGGGGGGCACAGATACGCAGTATTTT
TRBV5-1	.	.	TRBJ2-7	CASSLSLAPEVEQYF	TGCGCCAGCAGCCTATCCTTGGCTCCCGAGGTCGAGCAGTACTTC
TRBV6-5	.	.	TRBJ1-2	CASSYARLNYGYTF	TGTGCCAGCAGTTACGCCAGGCTAAACTATGGCTACACCTTC
TRBV19	TRBD1	.	TRBJ2-2	CASSFHRGTGELFF	TGTGCCAGTAGTTTCCACAGGGGAACCGGGGAGCTGTTTTTT
TRBV4-2	TRBD2	.	TRBJ2-7	CASSLYTGGAYEQYF	TGTGCCAGCAGCCTCTATACCGGGGGGGCCTACGAGCAGTACTTC
TRBV5-1	.	.	TRBJ2-7	CASRRRYQDHYEQYF	TGCGCCAGCAGAAGGAGGTACCAGGACCACTACGAGCAGTACTTC
TRBV2	TRBD1	.	TRBJ2-5	CASSEGPTGGETQYF	TGTGCCAGCAGTGAAGGGCCGACAGGGGGAGAGACCCAGTACTTC
TRBV18	TRBD1	once	TRBJ1-2	CASSPKTGDGYTF	TGTGCCAGCTCACCAAAGACAGGGGATGGCTACACCTTC
TRBV18	.	.	TRBJ1-1	CASSLRTVETEAFF	TGTGCCAGCTCTCTAAGGACAGTGGAGACTGAAGCTTTCTTT
TRBV6-5	TRBD2	.	TRBJ2-3	CASRRAGSSTDTQYF	TGTGCCAGCAGGAGAGCGGGGTCTAGCACAGATACGCAGTATTTT
TRBV3-1/TRBV3-2	TRBD1	.	TRBJ1-1	CASSLGTGGTEAFF	TGTGCCAGCAGTCTGGGGACAGGGGGAACTGAAGCTTTCTTT
TRBV3-1/TRBV3-2	TRBD1	.	TRBJ1-6	CASSQAGTGGNSPLHF	TGTGCCAGCAGCCAGGCCGGGACAGGGGGTAATTCACCCCTCCACTTT
TRBV6-4	TRBD2	.	TRBJ2-3	CASRGAGEADTQYF	TGTGCCAGCAGGGGAGCGGGGGAGGCAGATACGCAGTATTTT
TRBV21-1	.	.	TRBJ1-5	CASSNGGSRGALGSRPQHF	TGTGCCAGCAGCAATGGGGGGAGTCGGGGGGCGTTGGGATCAAGGCCCCAGCATTTT
TRBV29-1	.	.	TRBJ1-1	CSVGGGGPEAFF	TGCAGCGTGGGGGGCGGGGGCCCTGAAGCTTTCTTT
TRBV7-2	TRBD1	.	TRBJ1-2	CASSSGTGDYGYTF	TGTGCCAGCAGCTCCGGGACAGGGGACTATGGCTACACCTTC
TRBV6-5	.	.	TRBJ2-7	CASSYQPGSGEQYF	TGTGCCAGCAGTTATCAGCCAGGTAGTGGCGAGCAGTACTTC
TRBV5-6	TRBD2	.	TRBJ2-1	CASSLLAGPRGEQFF	TGTGCCAGCAGTCTTCTAGCGGGGCCGCGAGGAGAGCAGTTCTTC
TRBV5-1	.	.	TRBJ1-4	CASSPDSTNEKLFF	TGCGCCAGCAGCCCCGACAGTACTAATGAAAAACTGTTTTTT
TRBV4-2	.	.	TRBJ1-2	CASSPNRGGYGYTF	TGTGCCAGCAGCCCAAACCGAGGGGGCTATGGCTACACCTTC
TRBV29-1	.	.	TRBJ1-4	CSVLGSGDEKLFF	TGCAGCGTTTTGGGCAGCGGGGATGAAAAACTGTTTTTT
TRBV7-2	TRBD1	.	TRBJ1-2	CASSPAGGNGYTF	TGTGCCAGCAGCCCGGCAGGGGGCAATGGCTACACCTTC
TRBV2	.	.	TRBJ1-4	CASRTGTSSEKLFF	TGTGCCAGCAGAACCGGGACATCTAGTGAAAAACTGTTTTTT
TRBV3-1/TRBV3-2	.	.	TRBJ1-3	CASSYRGSAGNTIYF	TGTGCCAGCAGTTATAGGGGGAGCGCTGGAAACACCATATATTTT
TRBV7-9	.	.	TRBJ1-6	CASSFNQGHSPLHF	TGTGCCAGCAGCTTTAATCAGGGGCATTCACCCCTCCACTTT
TRBV29-1	.	.	TRBJ2-5	CSVESGLKTQYF	TGCAGCGTCGAATCAGGGCTCAAGACCCAGTACTTC
TRBV21-1	.	.	TRBJ1-2	CASSKEKFGGAYGYTF	TGTGCCAGCAGCAAAGAGAAGTTCGGGGGGGCCTATGGCTACACCTTC
TRBV9	TRBD1	once	TRBJ2-4	CASSASLRQGGFDIQYF	TGTGCCAGCAGCGCGAGCCTCAGACAGGGGGGATTTGACATTCAGTACTTC
TRBV11-2	.	once	TRBJ1-5	CASSLSTGSHQPQHF	TGTGCCAGCAGCTTATCGACAGGTTCGCATCAGCCCCAGCATTTT
TRBV28	.	.	TRBJ2-7	CASCEGGSTYEQYF	TGTGCCAGCTGCGAGGGGGGGTCTACCTACGAGCAGTACTTC